One and the same sample provided the 20 T cell receptor beta chains below, sequenced in a study of monozygotic twins with cystic fibrosis. Profiling relied on immunoSEQ multiplex PCR, and the TCRdb table lists in-frame clones only, not all of them. The sample yields roughly 14,000 clones, roughly 91% seen once. Sequencing was carried out using blood. The receptors were sampled from a girl aged 2-15 years with cystic fibrosis.

The chain combines TRBV4-2 with TRBJ1-2; D remains unclear. The CDR3 contains 16 residues. CDR1 LGHNA and CDR2 YNFKEQ come from the germline V gene. Trimming stripped 0 bases from V and 4 bases from J, with 15 bases between. The CDR3 nucleotides read TGTGCCAGCAGCCAAGATCCCGCTGGGGTGCTCTATGGCTACACCTTC. Its translation is CASSQDPAGVLYGYTF.

On this clone: An end of the junction differs from the germline gene, which may be a read error. V usage is TRBV7-7 and J usage is TRBJ2-7; D unclear. Germline V gives CDR1 SSHAT, CDR2 FNYEAQ (reference sequence). This CDR3 spans 13 amino acids. The DNA for the CDR3 is TGTGCTAGCAGCCCGAAGAACTCCTACGAGCAGTACTTC. It translates to CASSPKNSYEQYF.

V gene TRBV5-1 combines with J gene TRBJ2-4; 12 nucleotides agree with TRBD1. CDR3 length: 15 residues. CDR1 is SGHRS and CDR2 is YFSETQ in the germline V gene. Trimming at V came to 2 bases and at J to 6 bases, leaving 3 bases not matched to a gene. The CDR3 loop is CASSFMGQGANIQYF. The CDR3 region has the DNA TGCGCCAGCAGCTTTATGGGACAGGGGGCAAACATTCAGTACTTC.

The CDR3 protein is CATSIRKQGPTGNTIYF. The CDR3 coding sequence is TGTGCCACCAGCATCCGAAAACAGGGTCCCACTGGAAACACCATATATTTT. The V gene is TRBV15, the J gene TRBJ1-3; a weak D match, TRBD1 (6 bases). From germline, CDR1 is LNHNV and CDR2 YYDKDF (reference sequence). The CDR3 contains 17 residues. The germline V and J ends were trimmed by 4 bases and 2 bases, with 18 bases remaining between them.

The chain carries TRBV9 and TRBJ1-1; possible D gene TRBD1, 6 bases. This CDR3 has 15 residues. Trimming left V 1 base short and J 1 base short, with 11 bases between. The germline CDR1 and CDR2 sequences are SGDLS and YYNGEE. The CDR3 loop is CASSVSPGQNTEAFF. The CDR3 DNA reads TGTGCCAGCAGCGTAAGTCCGGGACAGAACACTGAAGCTTTCTTT.

This chain links TRBV25-1 with TRBJ2-5; 9 positions agree with TRBD2. CDR1 is MGHDK, CDR2 SYGVNS, per germline. The CDR3 has 18 residues. V shed 6 bases and J 1 base; nucleotides not matched to a gene: 15. The CDR3 sequence: CASSPYSLAGRLQETQYF. The CDR3 coding sequence is TGTGCCAGCAGCCCGTATTCTCTAGCGGGACGTCTCCAAGAGACCCAGTACTTC.

The chain carries TRBV27 and TRBJ2-3; 7 nucleotides match TRBD2. CDR3 length: 19 residues. V shed 2 bases and J 3 bases; nucleotides not matched to a gene: 17. Per the germline V gene, CDR1 is MNHEY and CDR2 is SMNVEV (reference sequence). CDR3 bases: TGTGCCAGCAGTTTAGACCCCCGCGGCGGGAGACGGATAACAGATACGCAGTATTTT. Translation gives CASSLDPRGGRRITDTQYF.

The rearrangement joins TRBV6-1 to TRBJ2-7, with 7 positions matching TRBD1. The CDR3 is 13 amino acids. Germline CDR1 reads MNHNS; CDR2 reads SASEGT. J gave up 12 bases and V 8 bases, and 16 bases lay outside the gene matches. CDR3 nucleotides: TGTGCCAGCTCTGCCGGGAAGGGGGCGGATCTGTACTTC. Translated, it gives CASSAGKGADLYF.

The chain is built from TRBV20-1 and TRBJ1-2, with D hard to call. The ends were cut back, 6 bases at V and 4 bases at J, with 9 bases in the middle. The CDR3 has 11 residues. CDR1 is DFQATT and CDR2 is SNEGSKA in the germline V gene (reference sequence). The CDR3 region has the DNA TGCAGTGCCAAGGACGGCTATGGCTACACCTTC. Translated: CSAKDGYGYTF.

The chain links TRBV25-1 to TRBJ2-1, with 13 bases lining up with TRBD2. Unmatched junction bases numbered 11, after V lost 5 bases and J lost 10 bases. The CDR3 totals 16 residues. The germline gives CDR1 MGHDK, CDR2 SYGVNS. The CDR3 DNA sequence: TGTGCCAGCAGTCAACAAGGACTAGCGGGAGTTCGGGAGCAGTTCTTC. This translates into CASSQQGLAGVREQFF.

The chain couples TRBV18 to TRBJ2-7, with 10 nucleotides matching TRBD2. Per the germline V gene, CDR1 is KGHSH and CDR2 is LQKENI. This CDR3 has 16 residues. V was pared by 0 bases and J by 0 bases, with 2 bases of the junction left unmatched. The CDR3 reads CASSPPTSGFSYEQYF. CDR3 sequence (DNA): TGTGCCAGCTCACCACCGACTAGCGGGTTCTCCTACGAGCAGTACTTC.

V usage is TRBV7-8 and J usage is TRBJ1-1, with D unresolved. V lost 1 base and J lost 1, with 10 bases in between. CDR3 length equals 15 residues. CDR1 is SGHVS, CDR2 FQNEAQ, per germline. The CDR3 spells CASSLVQASNTEAFF. The CDR3, as DNA: TGTGCCAGCAGCTTAGTGCAGGCCTCGAACACTGAAGCTTTCTTT.

The chain joins TRBV5-6 to TRBJ1-5; maybe TRBD1 (5 bases). V gave up 0 bases and J gave up 0 bases, with 10 bases separating them. Germline loops: CDR1 SGHDT, CDR2 YYEEEE. The length of the CDR3 is 16 residues. The CDR3 protein is CASSLGGTYSNQPQHF. In DNA form, the CDR3 reads TGTGCCAGCAGCTTGGGTGGGACCTATAGCAATCAGCCCCAGCATTTT.

This chain links TRBV4-1 with TRBJ2-1; tentatively, D is TRBD2 (6 bases). The CDR3 covers 15 residues. V was shortened by 3 bases and J by 9 bases, with 18 bases between the two germline ends. CDR1 is MGHRA, CDR2 YSYEKL, per germline. The CDR3 DNA is TGCGCCAGCAGCCAGGGACTCCCACTCTCCGGTGAGCAGTTCTTC. Amino acids: CASSQGLPLSGEQFF.

CDR3: CASSPFIGQGFIYGYTF. DNA for the CDR3: TGTGCCAGCTCACCGTTCATAGGACAGGGATTTATCTATGGCTACACCTTC. This chain joins TRBV18 and TRBJ1-2; 8 nucleotides agree with TRBD1. Germline CDR1 is KGHSH and CDR2 is LQKENI. This CDR3 is built from 17 residues. Trimming took 3 bases from V and 4 from J; bases not matched to a gene: 13.

V is TRBV29-1 and J is TRBJ2-1; 13 bases are a match to TRBD2. CDR1 SQVTM and CDR2 ANQGSEA come from the germline V gene. Germline trimming cut 0 bases from V and 7 bases from J; bases unmatched to any gene: 9. There are 17 residues in the CDR3. The CDR3 DNA reads as TGCAGCGTTGAAGAGTCAGTGTTGGGACTAGCGGGAAATGAGCAGTTCTTC. This gives the protein CSVEESVLGLAGNEQFF.

The rearrangement joins TRBV30 to TRBJ2-7; D is unclear. V lost 3 bases, J lost 7 bases, and 4 bases lay in between. Germline V lookup: CDR1 GTSNPN, CDR2 SVGIG (reference sequence). The CDR3 has 9 amino acids. The CDR3 is CAWRREQYF. In nucleotides, the CDR3 is TGTGCCTGGAGGAGGGAGCAGTACTTC.

V is TRBV4-3 and J is TRBJ2-7; weak D call: TRBD1 (6 bases). Germline V gene lookup returns CDR1 LGHNA and CDR2 YSLEER. The V end lost 1 base, the J end lost 5 bases, and 12 bases lay between the germline ends. The CDR3 consists of 14 residues. CDR3: CASSQATGFDEQYF. CDR3 sequence (DNA): TGCGCCAGCAGCCAAGCTACAGGGTTCGACGAGCAGTACTTC.

V usage is TRBV27 and J usage is TRBJ2-1, with D maybe TRBD1 (6 bases). There are 14 residues in the CDR3. Germline V gives CDR1 MNHEY, CDR2 SMNVEV (reference sequence). Trimming pared 8 bases from V and 7 bases from J, leaving 18 bases between. Written as DNA, the CDR3 is TGTGCCAGCGGAGCCGATACAGGGTGGAATGAGCAGTTCTTC. Translation: CASGADTGWNEQFF.

This chain uses TRBV6-5 with TRBJ1-4; D is possibly TRBD1 (5 bases). The CDR3 length is 15 residues. The germline CDR1 and CDR2 sequences are MNHEY and SVGAGI. V lost 4 bases and J lost 8, with 17 bases in between. The CDR3 sequence: CASSFRGTRGEKLFF. Here the CDR3 DNA reads TGTGCCAGCAGTTTCCGAGGTACCCGGGGGGAAAAACTGTTTTTT.